The 22 T cell receptor beta chains given below trace back to one sample, sequenced in a study of blood T cells in healthy people across ages. Next came a second PCR, run for about 7 to 12 cycles, which used a sample-barcoded 5' primer along with a J-beta primer mix. TCRdb passed the 5' RACE reads through MiXCR, listing each CDR3 protein once. The sample consists of about 1.4 million distinct CDR3 sequences, 59% of them appearing once. Sequenced material: blood. These receptors were obtained from a man aged 18 to 29 in good health.

This clonotype was found a few times. A read error may explain this, as a much larger clone is one base away. V and J are TRBV11-2 and TRBJ2-5; 8 positions match TRBD1. The CDR3 runs 13 residues. The germline CDR1 and CDR2 sequences are SGHAT and FQNNGV. CDR3 region: CARSSRGPETQYF. The CDR3 coding sequence is TGTGCCCGCAGCTCCAGGGGGCCCGAGACCCAGTACTTC. Filled out from reference TRBV11-2 and TRBJ2-5, the complete variable domain reads EAGVAQSPRYKIIEKRQSVAFWCNPISGHATLYWYQQILGQGPKLLIQFQNNGVVDDSQLPKDRFSAERLKGVDSTLKIQPAKLEDSAVYLCARSSRGPETQYFGPGTRLLVL.

The chain uses TRBV30 and TRBJ1-2, with D perhaps TRBD1 (6 bases). The CDR3 runs 13 residues. V shed 4 bases and J shed 8 bases, with 17 bases lying between them. Germline V gene sequence: CDR1 GTSNPN, CDR2 SVGIG (reference sequence). The CDR3 nucleotides read TGTGCCTGGATCCACCCCGGGACACGAGGCTACACCTTC. Encoded protein: CAWIHPGTRGYTF.

V is TRBV14 and J is TRBJ2-2, with 9 bases aligning to TRBD1. The germline V gene encodes CDR1 SGHDN and CDR2 FVKESK. The CDR3 has 16 amino acids. V lost 6 bases, J lost 4 bases, and 9 bases stayed unmatched. DNA for the CDR3: TGTGCCAGCAGTAAATCCGGGACAGGGATCACCGGGGAGCTGTTTTTT. Its protein product is CASSKSGTGITGELFF.

A few counts support this clonotype. V usage is TRBV12-3 or TRBV12-4 and J usage is TRBJ2-3; 13 positions match TRBD2. Trimming at V came to 6 bases and at J to 7 bases, leaving 7 bases not matched to a gene. The CDR3 has 15 residues. The CDR3 is CASSPTSGGANTQYF. The CDR3 DNA sequence: TGTGCCAGCAGCCCCACTAGCGGGGGGGCTAATACGCAGTATTTT.

This clonotype has only a few counts. This chain links TRBV27 with TRBJ2-7; 7 bases are shared with TRBD2. After removal of 0 bases from V and 4 bases from J, the junction contained 6 bases not matched to a gene. The CDR3 loop spans 15 amino acids. Germline CDR1 reads MNHEY; CDR2 reads SMNVEV (reference sequence). The CDR3 DNA is TGTGCCAGCAGTTTATCGGGAGGGGCCGGGTACGAGCAGTACTTC. Translated, it gives CASSLSGGAGYEQYF.

V usage is TRBV27 and J usage is TRBJ2-7, with TRBD1 as a possible D gene (5 bases). Deletions cut 3 bases from V and 2 bases from J, with 11 bases between. Germline loops: CDR1 MNHEY, CDR2 SMNVEV (reference sequence). This CDR3 comprises 14 residues. The CDR3 protein is CASSLKGYTYEQYF. In DNA form, the CDR3 reads TGTGCCAGCAGTTTGAAGGGGTATACCTACGAGCAGTACTTC.

V is TRBV20-1 and J is TRBJ1-1, with D maybe TRBD1 (5 bases). The CDR3 sequence is 14 residues long. Germline CDR1 reads DFQATT; CDR2 reads SNEGSKA (reference sequence). Trimming took off 5 bases at V and 0 bases at J, with 13 bases between the two ends. The CDR3: CSAGWGVMNTEAFF. In nucleotides, the CDR3 is TGCAGTGCTGGGTGGGGGGTAATGAACACTGAAGCTTTCTTT.

V usage is TRBV4-3 and J usage is TRBJ2-7; D perhaps matches TRBD2 (5 bases). CDR3 length equals 17 residues. V was shortened by 0 bases and J by 4 bases, with 19 bases between the two germline ends. Germline loops: CDR1 LGHNA, CDR2 YSLEER. CDR3 amino acids: CASSQDRGRDAPYEQYF. The CDR3 nucleotides read TGCGCCAGCAGCCAAGACCGGGGAAGGGATGCCCCATACGAGCAGTACTTC.

In its sample, this clonotype was seen a few times. The chain couples TRBV28 to TRBJ2-7, with 7 bases that match TRBD1. V lost 7 bases and J lost 3; bases outside the gene matches: 12. The germline V gene encodes CDR1 MDHEN and CDR2 SYDVKM. The CDR3 runs 15 residues. The CDR3 DNA reads as TGTGCCAGCACCTACGACAGGGCGATTATCTACGAGCAGTACTTC. Its protein product is CASTYDRAIIYEQYF.

About this clonotype itself: Given a much more abundant clone one base away, this may be a read error. This rearrangement joins TRBV20-1 to TRBJ1-6; tentatively, D is TRBD1 (6 bases). The germline V gene encodes CDR1 DFQATT and CDR2 SNEGSKA (reference sequence). V was shortened by 4 bases and J by 7 bases, with 17 bases between the two germline ends. The CDR3 sequence is 15 residues long. The CDR3 spells CSAKDGRGGNSPLHF. CDR3 bases: TGCAGTGCTAAGGACGGCAGGGGAGGGAATTCACCCCTCCACTTT.

The CDR3 DNA reads as TGTGCCAGCAGTTACTCGACTAGCGGGATGTACCAAGAGACCCAGTTCTTC. Protein sequence: CASSYSTSGMYQETQFF. The chain is built from TRBV6-5 and TRBJ2-5, with 11 bases lining up with TRBD2. The DNA end is a closer match to TRBJ2-1, so the J assignment may be wrong. Germline V lookup: CDR1 MNHEY, CDR2 SVGAGI. The CDR3 has 17 amino acids.

The rearrangement links TRBV18 to TRBJ2-4; TRBD1 matches 7 bases. The last part of the DNA fits TRBJ2-5 better; the J call may be wrong. This CDR3 has 15 amino acids. From germline, CDR1 is KGHSH and CDR2 LQKENI. For the CDR3, the DNA is TGTGCCAGCTCACCTCTAGACAGGGTCTTTGAGACCCAGTACTTC. Residues: CASSPLDRVFETQYF.

The chain employs TRBV9 and TRBJ2-7; perhaps TRBD2 as D (6 bases). Germline assignment: CDR1 SGDLS and CDR2 YYNGEE. The V gene lost 4 bases and the J gene lost 3 bases, with 17 bases spanning the gap. The CDR3 loop spans 15 amino acids. The CDR3 DNA reads TGTGCCAGCAGCCCCGGGGGACGTCGGCTCTACGAGCAGTACTTC. Its protein is CASSPGGRRLYEQYF. Full variable domain (outside the CDR3, taken from reference TRBV9 and TRBJ2-7): DSGVTQTPKHLITATGQRVTLRCSPRSGDLSVYWYQQSLDQGLQFLIQYYNGEERAKGNILERFSAQQFPDLHSELNLSSLELGDSALYFCASSPGGRRLYEQYFGPGTRLTVT.

This chain connects TRBV27 to TRBJ2-2, with 9 bases aligning to TRBD2. Germline CDR1 is MNHEY and CDR2 is SMNVEV (reference sequence). Losses at the gene ends were 2 bases for V and 7 bases for J; bases not matched to a gene: 8. The CDR3 runs 16 residues. The DNA of the CDR3 is TGTGCCAGCAGTTTAAACTCGCGGGGGGGAGTCGGGGAGCTGTTTTTT. Protein sequence: CASSLNSRGGVGELFF.

Only a few counts were recorded for this clonotype. The V and J genes are TRBV6-2 or TRBV6-3 and TRBJ2-7, with D maybe TRBD2 (7 bases). Germline CDR1 and CDR2: MNHEY and SVGEGT. This CDR3 contains 12 residues. V shed 8 bases and J shed 4 bases, with 12 bases lying between them. CDR3 coding DNA: TGTGCCAGCGGGGGGGCTGGTTACGAGCAGTACTTC. Its protein product is CASGGAGYEQYF.

V and J are TRBV15 and TRBJ2-7, with D uncertain. The CDR3 is 13 residues long. The germline V gene encodes CDR1 LNHNV and CDR2 YYDKDF (reference sequence). Trimming removed 2 bases at V and 4 bases at J, with 9 bases between. The DNA for the CDR3 is TGTGCCACCAGCAGAAGTACGTCTTACGAGCAGTACTTC. It encodes CATSRSTSYEQYF. The full variable domain, with the rest looked up from reference TRBV15 and TRBJ2-7, is DAMVIQNPRYQVTQFGKPVTLSCSQTLNHNVMYWYQQKSSQAPKLLFHYYDKDFNNEADTPDNFQSRRPNTSFCFLDIRSPGLGDTAMYLCATSRSTSYEQYFGPGTRLTVT.

The chain has TRBV4-2 and TRBJ2-3, with 11 nucleotides matching TRBD2. The CDR3 is 17 residues long. V was pared by 1 base and J by 1 base, with 4 bases of the junction left unmatched. The V gene's germline CDR1 is LGHNA and CDR2 YNFKEQ. This CDR3 reads CASSQGLTSGGTDTQYF. DNA of the CDR3: TGTGCCAGCAGCCAAGGTCTGACTAGCGGGGGCACAGATACGCAGTATTTT.

The V and J genes are TRBV15 and TRBJ2-4, with 7 positions matching TRBD2. V was clipped by 8 bases and J by 8 bases; unmatched bases: 15. The CDR3 consists of 15 residues. Per the germline V gene, CDR1 is LNHNV and CDR2 is YYDKDF (reference sequence). CDR3 bases: TGTGCCACCGGGGAGGGCCAATATTCAGTGGACATTCAGTACTTC. This encodes CATGEGQYSVDIQYF.

This clonotype was counted a few times. V is TRBV20-1 and J is TRBJ2-5; 7 bases are a match to TRBD2. The J call is uncertain, as TRBJ2-7 better fits the DNA end. CDR1 is DFQATT, CDR2 SNEGSKA, per germline (reference sequence). The CDR3 runs 14 residues. The CDR3 DNA reads TGCAGTGCTAGTAGGAGACTAGCACGCTACGAGCAGTACTTC. Translation gives CSASRRLARYEQYF.

This clonotype was observed a handful of times. This sequence joins TRBV6-6 and TRBJ1-5; weak D call: TRBD1 (5 bases). This CDR3 is built from 14 residues. Germline V gene sequence: CDR1 MNHNY, CDR2 SVGAGI (reference sequence). V lost 6 bases and J lost 4, with 13 bases in between. The CDR3 region is CASSHEGDNQPQHF. Written as DNA, the CDR3 is TGTGCCAGCAGCCACGAAGGGGATAATCAGCCCCAGCATTTT.

V and J are TRBV5-1 and TRBJ1-1; tentatively, D is TRBD1 (5 bases). Germline V gene lookup returns CDR1 SGHRS and CDR2 YFSETQ. CDR3 length equals 14 residues. V was cut by 5 bases and J by 0 bases, with 11 bases left in between. As DNA, the CDR3 is TGCGCCAGCAGAGGTAAGGGGTTGAACACTGAAGCTTTCTTT. This sequence encodes CASRGKGLNTEAFF.

This clonotype was detected a few times. The chain uses TRBV12-3 or TRBV12-4 and TRBJ1-1; no definite D call. This CDR3 comprises 14 residues. The V end was cut by 0 bases, the J end by 0 bases, with 5 bases between. The CDR3 DNA follows: TGTGCCAGCAGTTTAGCAGAACTGAACACTGAAGCTTTCTTT. Its translation is CASSLAELNTEAFF.